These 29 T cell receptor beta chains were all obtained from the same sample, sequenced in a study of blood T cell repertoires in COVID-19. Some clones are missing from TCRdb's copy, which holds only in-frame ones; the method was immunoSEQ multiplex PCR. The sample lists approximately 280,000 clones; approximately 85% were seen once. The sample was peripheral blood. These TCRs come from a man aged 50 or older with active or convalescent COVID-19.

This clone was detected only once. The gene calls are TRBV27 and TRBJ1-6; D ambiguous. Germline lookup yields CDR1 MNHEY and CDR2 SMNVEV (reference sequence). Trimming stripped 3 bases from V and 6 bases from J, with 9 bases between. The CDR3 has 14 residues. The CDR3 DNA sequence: TGTGCCAGCAGTTTCAAACAGTTTAATTCACCCCTCCACTTT. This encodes CASSFKQFNSPLHF.

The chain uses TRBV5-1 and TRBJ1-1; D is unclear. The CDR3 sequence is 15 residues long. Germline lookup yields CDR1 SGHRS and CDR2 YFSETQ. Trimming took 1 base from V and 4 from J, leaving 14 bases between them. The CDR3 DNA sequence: TGCGCCAGCAGCTTGTCAGCATCCAGGCCCACTGAAGCTTTCTTT. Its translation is CASSLSASRPTEAFF.

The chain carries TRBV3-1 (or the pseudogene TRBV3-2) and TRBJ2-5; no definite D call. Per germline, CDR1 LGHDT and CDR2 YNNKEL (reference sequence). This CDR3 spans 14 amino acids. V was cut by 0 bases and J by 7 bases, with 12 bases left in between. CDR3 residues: CASSQDLASGTQYF. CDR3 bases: TGTGCCAGCAGCCAAGATCTGGCCTCTGGGACCCAGTACTTC.

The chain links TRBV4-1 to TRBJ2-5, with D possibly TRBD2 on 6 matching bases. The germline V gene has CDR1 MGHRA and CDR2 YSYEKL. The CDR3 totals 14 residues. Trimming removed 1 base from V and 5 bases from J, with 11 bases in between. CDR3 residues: CASSQVRRVETQYF. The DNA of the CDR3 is TGCGCCAGCAGCCAAGTGCGGAGGGTTGAGACCCAGTACTTC.

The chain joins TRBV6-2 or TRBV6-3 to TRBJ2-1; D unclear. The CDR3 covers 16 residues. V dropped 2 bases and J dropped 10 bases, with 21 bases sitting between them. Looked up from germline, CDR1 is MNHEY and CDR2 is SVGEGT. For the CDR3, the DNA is TGTGCCAGCAGTTACCCCCTGAGACTTATATCCCGGGAGCAGTTCTTC. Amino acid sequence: CASSYPLRLISREQFF.

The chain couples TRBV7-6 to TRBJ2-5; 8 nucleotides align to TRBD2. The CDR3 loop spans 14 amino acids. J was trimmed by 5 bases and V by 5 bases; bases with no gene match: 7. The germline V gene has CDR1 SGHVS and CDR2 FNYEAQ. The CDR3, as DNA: TGTGCCAGCAGCCGGGAGGGGTGGCAGGAGACCCAGTACTTC. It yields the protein CASSREGWQETQYF.

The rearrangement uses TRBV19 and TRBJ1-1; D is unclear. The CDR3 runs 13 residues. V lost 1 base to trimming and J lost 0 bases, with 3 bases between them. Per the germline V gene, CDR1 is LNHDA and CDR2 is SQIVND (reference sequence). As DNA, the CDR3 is TGTGCCAGTAGTATAGTAGTGAACACTGAAGCTTTCTTT. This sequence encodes CASSIVVNTEAFF.

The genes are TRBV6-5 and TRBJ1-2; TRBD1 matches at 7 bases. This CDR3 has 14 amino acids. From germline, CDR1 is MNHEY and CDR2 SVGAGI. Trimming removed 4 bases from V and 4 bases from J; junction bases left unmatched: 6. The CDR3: CASSLVGGFYGYTF. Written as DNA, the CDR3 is TGTGCCAGCAGTTTGGTAGGGGGCTTCTATGGCTACACCTTC.

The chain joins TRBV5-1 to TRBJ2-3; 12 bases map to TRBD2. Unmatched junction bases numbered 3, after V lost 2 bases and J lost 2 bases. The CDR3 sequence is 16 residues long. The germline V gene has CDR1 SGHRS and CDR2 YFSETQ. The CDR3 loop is CASSLGTSGLTDTQYF. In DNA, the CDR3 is TGCGCCAGCAGCTTAGGGACTAGCGGGCTCACAGATACGCAGTATTTT.

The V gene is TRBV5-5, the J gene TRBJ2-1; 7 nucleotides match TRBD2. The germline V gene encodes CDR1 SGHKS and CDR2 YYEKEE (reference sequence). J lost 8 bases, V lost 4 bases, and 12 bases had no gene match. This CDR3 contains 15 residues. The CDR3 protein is CASSLSGREEHEQFF. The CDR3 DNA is TGTGCCAGCAGCCTCAGTGGGAGGGAAGAGCATGAGCAGTTCTTC.

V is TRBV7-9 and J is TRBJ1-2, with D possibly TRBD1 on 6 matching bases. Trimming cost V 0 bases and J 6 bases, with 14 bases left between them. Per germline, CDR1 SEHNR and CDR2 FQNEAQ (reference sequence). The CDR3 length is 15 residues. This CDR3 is CASSLAPRGADGYTF. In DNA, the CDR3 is TGTGCCAGCAGCTTAGCCCCCCGGGGGGCGGATGGCTACACCTTC.

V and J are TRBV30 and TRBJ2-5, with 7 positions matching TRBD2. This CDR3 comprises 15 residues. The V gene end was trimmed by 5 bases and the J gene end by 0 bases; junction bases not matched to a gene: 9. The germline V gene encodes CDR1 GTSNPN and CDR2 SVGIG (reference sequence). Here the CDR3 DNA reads TGTGCCTGGGTGATACTAGCGATCGACCAAGAGACCCAGTACTTC. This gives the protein CAWVILAIDQETQYF.

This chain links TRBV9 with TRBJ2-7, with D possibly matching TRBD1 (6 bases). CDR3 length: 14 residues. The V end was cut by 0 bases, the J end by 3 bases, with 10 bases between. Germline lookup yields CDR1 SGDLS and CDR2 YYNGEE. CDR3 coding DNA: TGTGCCAGCAGCGTAGGGGAAGGGGGCTACGAGCAGTACTTC. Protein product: CASSVGEGGYEQYF. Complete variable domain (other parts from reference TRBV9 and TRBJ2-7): DSGVTQTPKHLITATGQRVTLRCSPRSGDLSVYWYQQSLDQGLQFLIQYYNGEERAKGNILERFSAQQFPDLHSELNLSSLELGDSALYFCASSVGEGGYEQYFGPGTRLTVT.

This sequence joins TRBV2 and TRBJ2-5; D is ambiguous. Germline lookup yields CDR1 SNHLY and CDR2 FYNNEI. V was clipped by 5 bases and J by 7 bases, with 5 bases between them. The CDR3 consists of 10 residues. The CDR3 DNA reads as TGTGCCAGCAGTATTCGGACCCAGTACTTC. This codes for CASSIRTQYF. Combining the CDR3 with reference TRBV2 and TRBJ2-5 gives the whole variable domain EPEVTQTPSHQVTQMGQEVILRCVPISNHLYFYWYRQILGQKVEFLVSFYNNEISEKSEIFDDQFSVERPDGSNFTLKIRSTKLEDSAMYFCASSIRTQYFGPGTRLLVL.

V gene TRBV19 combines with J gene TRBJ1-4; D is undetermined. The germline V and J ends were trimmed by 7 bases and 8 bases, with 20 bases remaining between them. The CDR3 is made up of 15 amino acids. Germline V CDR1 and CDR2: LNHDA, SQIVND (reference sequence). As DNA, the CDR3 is TGTGCCAGTACCAATCGACCCGGAGGGTACGAAAAACTGTTTTTT. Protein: CASTNRPGGYEKLFF.

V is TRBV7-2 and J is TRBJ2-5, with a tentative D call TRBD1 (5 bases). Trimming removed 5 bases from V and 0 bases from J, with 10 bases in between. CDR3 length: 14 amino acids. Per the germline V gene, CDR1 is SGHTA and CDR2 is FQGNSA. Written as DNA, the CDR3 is TGTGCCAGCAGCCCTGGACAACACCAAGAGACCCAGTACTTC. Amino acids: CASSPGQHQETQYF.

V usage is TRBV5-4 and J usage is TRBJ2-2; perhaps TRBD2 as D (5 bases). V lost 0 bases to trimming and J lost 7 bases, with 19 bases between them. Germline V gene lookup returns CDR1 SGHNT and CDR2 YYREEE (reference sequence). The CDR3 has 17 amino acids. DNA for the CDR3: TGTGCCAGCAGCTTGGCGGGATACGGAACCCGAGGCGGGGAGCTGTTTTTT. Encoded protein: CASSLAGYGTRGGELFF.

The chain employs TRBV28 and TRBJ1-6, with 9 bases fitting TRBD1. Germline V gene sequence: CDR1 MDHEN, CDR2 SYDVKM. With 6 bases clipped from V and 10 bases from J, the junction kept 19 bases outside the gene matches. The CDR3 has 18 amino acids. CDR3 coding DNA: TGTGCCAGCAGCCCTCCTGGGACAGGGATTTGGGAGAAGTCACCCCTCCACTTT. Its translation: CASSPPGTGIWEKSPLHF.

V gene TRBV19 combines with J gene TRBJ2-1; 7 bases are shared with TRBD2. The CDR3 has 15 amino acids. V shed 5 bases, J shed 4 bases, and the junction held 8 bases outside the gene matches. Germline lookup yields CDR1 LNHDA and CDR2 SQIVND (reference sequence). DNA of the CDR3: TGTGCCAGTAGTCAAAATAGCGGGCCGTACAATGAGCAGTTCTTC. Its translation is CASSQNSGPYNEQFF.

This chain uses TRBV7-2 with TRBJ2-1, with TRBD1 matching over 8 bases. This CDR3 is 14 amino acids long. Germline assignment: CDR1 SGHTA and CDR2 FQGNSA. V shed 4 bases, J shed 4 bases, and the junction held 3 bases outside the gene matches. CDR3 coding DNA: TGTGCCAGCAGCTGGAGGACAGGGTACAATGAGCAGTTCTTC. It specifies CASSWRTGYNEQFF.

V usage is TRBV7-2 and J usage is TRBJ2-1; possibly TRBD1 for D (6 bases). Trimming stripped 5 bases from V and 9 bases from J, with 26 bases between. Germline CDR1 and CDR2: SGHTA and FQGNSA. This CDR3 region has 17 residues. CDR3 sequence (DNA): TGTGCCAGCAGCCCATCTCCGGGACCATCGTCGGACAGTGAGCAGTTCTTC. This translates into CASSPSPGPSSDSEQFF. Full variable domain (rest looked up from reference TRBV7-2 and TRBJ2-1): GAGVSQSPSNKVTEKGKDVELRCDPISGHTALYWYRQSLGQGLEFLIYFQGNSAPDKSGLPSDRFSAERTGGSVSTLTIQRTQQEDSAVYLCASSPSPGPSSDSEQFFGPGTRLTVL.

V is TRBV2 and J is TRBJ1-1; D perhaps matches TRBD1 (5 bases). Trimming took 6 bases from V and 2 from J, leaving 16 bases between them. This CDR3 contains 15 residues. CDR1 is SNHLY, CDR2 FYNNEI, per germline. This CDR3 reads CASRPGGSLNTEAFF. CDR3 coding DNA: TGTGCCAGCAGGCCCGGGGGATCACTAAACACTGAAGCTTTCTTT.

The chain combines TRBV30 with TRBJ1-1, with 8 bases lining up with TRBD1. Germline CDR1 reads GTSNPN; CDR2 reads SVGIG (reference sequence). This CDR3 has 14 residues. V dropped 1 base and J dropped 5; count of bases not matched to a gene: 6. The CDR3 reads CAWSGGQGATEAFF. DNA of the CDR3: TGTGCCTGGAGTGGGGGTCAGGGGGCTACTGAAGCTTTCTTT.

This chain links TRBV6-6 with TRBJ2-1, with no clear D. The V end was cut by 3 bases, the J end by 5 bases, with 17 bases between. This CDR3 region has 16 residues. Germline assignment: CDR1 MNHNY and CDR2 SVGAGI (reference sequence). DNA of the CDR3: TGTGCCAGCAGTTATTCTCGGGTTGATAGAAACAATGAGCAGTTCTTC. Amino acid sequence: CASSYSRVDRNNEQFF.

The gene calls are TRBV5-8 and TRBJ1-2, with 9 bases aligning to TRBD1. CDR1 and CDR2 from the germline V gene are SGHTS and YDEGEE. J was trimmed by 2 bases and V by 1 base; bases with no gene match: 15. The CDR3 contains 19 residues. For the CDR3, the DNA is TGTGCCAGCAGCTTGTTGCCCGGGACAGGGAAGTTTGCCAACTATGGCTACACCTTC. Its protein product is CASSLLPGTGKFANYGYTF.

In DNA form, the CDR3 reads TGTGCCAGCAGTACCCCCCTATCTGGAAACACCATATATTTT. Encoded protein: CASSTPLSGNTIYF. This chain connects TRBV6-5 to TRBJ1-3; the D is unclear. CDR1 is MNHEY and CDR2 is SVGAGI in the germline V gene. The length of the CDR3 is 14 residues. The ends were cut back, 5 bases at V and 1 base at J, with 9 bases in the middle.

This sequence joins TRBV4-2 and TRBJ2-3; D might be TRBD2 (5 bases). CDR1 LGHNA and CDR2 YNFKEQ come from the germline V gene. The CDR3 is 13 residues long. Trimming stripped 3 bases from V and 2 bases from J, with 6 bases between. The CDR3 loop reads CASSQGDTDTQYF. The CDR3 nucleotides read TGTGCCAGCAGCCAGGGAGACACAGATACGCAGTATTTT.

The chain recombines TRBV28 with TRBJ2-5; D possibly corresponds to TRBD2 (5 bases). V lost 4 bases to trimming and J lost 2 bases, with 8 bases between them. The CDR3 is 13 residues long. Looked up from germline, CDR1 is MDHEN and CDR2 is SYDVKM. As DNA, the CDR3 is TGTGCCAGCAGTTCGGGGAAACAAGAGACCCAGTACTTC. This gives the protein CASSSGKQETQYF.

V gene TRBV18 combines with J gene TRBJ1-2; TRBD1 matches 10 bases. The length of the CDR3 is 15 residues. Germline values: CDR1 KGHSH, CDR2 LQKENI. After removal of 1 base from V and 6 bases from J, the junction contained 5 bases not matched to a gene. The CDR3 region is CASSPQGQGKDGYTF. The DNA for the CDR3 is TGTGCCAGCTCACCACAGGGACAGGGGAAGGATGGCTACACCTTC.